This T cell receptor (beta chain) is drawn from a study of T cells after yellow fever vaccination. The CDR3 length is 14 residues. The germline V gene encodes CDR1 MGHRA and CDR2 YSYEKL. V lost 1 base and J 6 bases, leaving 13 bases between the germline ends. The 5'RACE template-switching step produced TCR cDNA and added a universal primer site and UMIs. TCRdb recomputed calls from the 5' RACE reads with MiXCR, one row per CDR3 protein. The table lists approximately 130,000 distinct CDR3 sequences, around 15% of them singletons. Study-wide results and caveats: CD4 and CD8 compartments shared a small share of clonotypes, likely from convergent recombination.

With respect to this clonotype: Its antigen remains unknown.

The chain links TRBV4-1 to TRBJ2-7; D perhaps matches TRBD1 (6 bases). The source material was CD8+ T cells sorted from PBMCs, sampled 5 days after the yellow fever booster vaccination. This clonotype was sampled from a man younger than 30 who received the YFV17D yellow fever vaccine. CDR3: CASSQVSRGSEQYF. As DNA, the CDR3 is TGCGCCAGCAGCCAAGTGTCCAGGGGCAGCGAGCAGTACTTC.